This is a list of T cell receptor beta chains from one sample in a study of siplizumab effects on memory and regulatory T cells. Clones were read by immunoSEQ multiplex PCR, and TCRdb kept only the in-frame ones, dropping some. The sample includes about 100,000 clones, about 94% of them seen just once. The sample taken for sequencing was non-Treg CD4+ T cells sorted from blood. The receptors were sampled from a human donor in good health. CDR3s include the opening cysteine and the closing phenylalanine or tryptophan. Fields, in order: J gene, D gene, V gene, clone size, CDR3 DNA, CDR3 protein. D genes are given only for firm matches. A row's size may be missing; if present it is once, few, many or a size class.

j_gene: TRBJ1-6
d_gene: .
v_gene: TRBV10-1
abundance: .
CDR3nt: TGCGCCAGCGGTTCACAGCGGAATTCACCCCTCCACTTT
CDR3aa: CASGSQRNSPLHF

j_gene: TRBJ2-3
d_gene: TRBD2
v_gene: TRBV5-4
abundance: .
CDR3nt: TGTGCCAGCAGGCAACTAGCGGGAGGCGAATATTTT
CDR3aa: CASRQLAGGEYF

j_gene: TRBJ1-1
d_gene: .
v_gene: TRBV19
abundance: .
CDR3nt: TGTGCCAGTAGTATCAGGGACAACGTGAACACTGAAGCTTTCTTT
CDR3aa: CASSIRDNVNTEAFF

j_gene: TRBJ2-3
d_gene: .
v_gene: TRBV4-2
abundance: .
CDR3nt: TGTGCCAGCAGCCAAGATGTTCAAGGGAGCACAGATACGCAGTATTTT
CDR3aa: CASSQDVQGSTDTQYF

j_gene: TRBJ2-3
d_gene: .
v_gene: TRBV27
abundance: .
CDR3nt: TGTGCCAGCAGTTTATCGTCGCCCGCTCGGGGGCGGAGGACAGATACGCAGTATTTT
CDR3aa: CASSLSSPARGRRTDTQYF

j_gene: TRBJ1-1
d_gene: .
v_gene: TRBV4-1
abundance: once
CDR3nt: TGCGCCAGCAGCCACAGGGAGAACACTGAAGCTTTCTTT
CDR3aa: CASSHRENTEAFF

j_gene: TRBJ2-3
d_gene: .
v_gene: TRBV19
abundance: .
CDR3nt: TGTGCCAGTAGTATTGAAGGGGGTGGTCGTCTTGCAGATACGCAGTATTTT
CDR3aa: CASSIEGGGRLADTQYF

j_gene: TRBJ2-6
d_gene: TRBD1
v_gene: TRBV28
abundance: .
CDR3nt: TGTGCCAGCAGCGGGACAGGTCTCTCTGGGGCCAACGTCCTGACTTTC
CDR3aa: CASSGTGLSGANVLTF

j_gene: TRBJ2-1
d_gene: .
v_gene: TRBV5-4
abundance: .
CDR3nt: TGTGCCAGCAGCCAGGGAGCTTCCCGATTGGATGAGCAGTTCTTC
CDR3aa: CASSQGASRLDEQFF

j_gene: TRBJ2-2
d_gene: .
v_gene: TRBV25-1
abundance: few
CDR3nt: TGTGCCAGCACCCCCGGGGTGAACACCGGGGAGCTGTTTTTT
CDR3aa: CASTPGVNTGELFF

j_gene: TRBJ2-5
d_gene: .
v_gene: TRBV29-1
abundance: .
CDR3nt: TGCAGCGTTGACAGGAGCATCCAAGAGACCCAGTACTTC
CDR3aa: CSVDRSIQETQYF

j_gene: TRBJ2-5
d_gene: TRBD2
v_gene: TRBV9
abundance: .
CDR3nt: TGTGCCAGCAGCTTAGGGACTAGCGGGAGGAAAGAGACCCAGTACTTC
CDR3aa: CASSLGTSGRKETQYF

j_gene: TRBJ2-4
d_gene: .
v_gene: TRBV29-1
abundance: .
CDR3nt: TGCAGCGTTACCTCGGGCCCCCCGAGGATTCAGTACTTC
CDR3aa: CSVTSGPPRIQYF

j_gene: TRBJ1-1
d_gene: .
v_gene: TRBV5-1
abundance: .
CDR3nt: TGCGCCAGCAGCGAACAGGGTTCTCGATCTGAAGCTTTCTTT
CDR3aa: CASSEQGSRSEAFF

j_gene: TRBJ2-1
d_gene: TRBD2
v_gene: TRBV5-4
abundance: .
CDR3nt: TGTGCCAGCAGCGTAGCGGGAGGGAACTACAATGAGCAGTTCTTC
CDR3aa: CASSVAGGNYNEQFF

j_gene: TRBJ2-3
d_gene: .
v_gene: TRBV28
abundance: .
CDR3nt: TGTGCCACTTCAGCGTCCACAGATACGCAGTATTTT
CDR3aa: CATSASTDTQYF

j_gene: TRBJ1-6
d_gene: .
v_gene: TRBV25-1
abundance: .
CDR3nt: TGTGCCAGCAGTGATAGACAGAACTCCTATAATTCACCCCTCCACTTT
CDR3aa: CASSDRQNSYNSPLHF

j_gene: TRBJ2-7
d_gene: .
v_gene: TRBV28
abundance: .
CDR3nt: TGTGCCAGCAGTTTAGGAGGGGCAGGGGTCTACGAGCAGTACTTC
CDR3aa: CASSLGGAGVYEQYF

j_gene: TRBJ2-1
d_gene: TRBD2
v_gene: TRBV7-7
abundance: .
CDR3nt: TGTGCTAGCAGCCAGGGACTAGCGGGAGTAGGGGGGAATGAGCAGTTCTTC
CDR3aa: CASSQGLAGVGGNEQFF

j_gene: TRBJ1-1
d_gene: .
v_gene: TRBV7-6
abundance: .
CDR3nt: TGTGCCAGCAGCTTAGCGAATGAGTGGAACACTGAAGCTTTCTTT
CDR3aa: CASSLANEWNTEAFF

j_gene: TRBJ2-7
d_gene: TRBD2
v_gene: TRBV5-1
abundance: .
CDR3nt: TGCGCCAGCAGCTCTAGCGGACTCTACGAGCAGTACTTC
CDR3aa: CASSSSGLYEQYF

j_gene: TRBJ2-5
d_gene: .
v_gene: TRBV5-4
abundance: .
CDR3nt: TGTGCCAGCAGCTTGGGGGTTGACAGACAAGAGACCCAGTACTTC
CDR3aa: CASSLGVDRQETQYF

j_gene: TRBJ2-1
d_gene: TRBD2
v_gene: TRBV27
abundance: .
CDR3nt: TGTGCCAGCAGTACAACGACTAGCGGGAGTGGTAATGAGCAGTTCTTC
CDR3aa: CASSTTTSGSGNEQFF

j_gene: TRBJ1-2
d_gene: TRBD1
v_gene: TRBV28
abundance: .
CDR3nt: TGTGCCAGCAGTTCCGGGACAGGGGGGCGAAGCTACACCTTC
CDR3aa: CASSSGTGGRSYTF